These 9 T cell receptor beta chains were sequenced from one sample in a study of cytotoxic CD8 clonotypes in ibrutinib-treated CLL. Assay used: immunoSEQ multiplex PCR; TCRdb lists only in-frame clones, some missing. The data hold 100,000 to 150,000 clones, with approximately 83% observed a single time. The sample in question was PBMCs, obtained after 24 months of ibrutinib treatment. The receptor set was obtained from a human donor with chronic lymphocytic leukemia.

The chain is built from TRBV6-1 and TRBJ1-5; the D gene is possibly TRBD1 (6 bases). V was cut by 11 bases and J by 3 bases, with 20 bases left in between. The CDR3 is 15 residues long. In germline, CDR1 is MNHNS, CDR2 SASEGT. CDR3 sequence: CALPGTRLINQPQHF. The CDR3 bases are TGTGCCTTACCCGGGACAAGGCTTATCAATCAGCCCCAGCATTTT.

The chain couples TRBV11-3 to TRBJ1-1; unclear D gene. The CDR3 is made up of 13 amino acids. Germline loops: CDR1 SGHNT, CDR2 YENEEA. The V gene lost 3 bases and the J gene lost 1 base, with 6 bases spanning the gap. CDR3 residues: CASSFTGNTEAFF. CDR3 DNA: TGTGCCAGCAGCTTTACGGGGAACACTGAAGCTTTCTTT.

CDR3: CASSQTSGPNQPQHF. CDR3 sequence (DNA): TGCGCCAGCAGTCAAACTTCAGGGCCCAATCAGCCCCAGCATTTT. The chain has TRBV23-1 and TRBJ1-5; D possibly corresponds to TRBD1 (5 bases). TRBV23-1 is labeled an ORF, and its function is uncertain. V was cut by 2 bases and J by 3 bases, with 11 bases left in between. The CDR3 totals 15 residues.

The V call is TRBV19, the J call TRBJ1-1; tentative D call: TRBD1 (5 bases). The CDR3 is 14 amino acids. V shed 6 bases and J shed 0 bases, with 11 bases lying between them. Germline assignment: CDR1 LNHDA and CDR2 SQIVND (reference sequence). The CDR3 sequence: CASSRTGLNTEAFF. DNA for the CDR3: TGTGCCAGTAGCCGCACAGGTTTGAACACTGAAGCTTTCTTT. The full variable domain, rest sourced from reference TRBV19 and TRBJ1-1, is DGGITQSPKYLFRKEGQNVTLSCEQNLNHDAMYWYRQDPGQGLRLIYYSQIVNDFQKGDIAEGYSVSREKKESFPLTVTSAQKNPTAFYLCASSRTGLNTEAFFGQGTRLTVV.

Here the CDR3 reads CASSSLKTGNYYEQYF. Here the CDR3 DNA reads TGTGCCAGCAGTTCCCTCAAGACAGGGAACTACTACGAGCAGTACTTC. The chain employs TRBV27 and TRBJ2-7; 7 bases match TRBD1. V gave up 4 bases and J gave up 3 bases; unmatched junction bases: 12. Germline V gives CDR1 MNHEY, CDR2 SMNVEV (reference sequence). The CDR3 length is 16 residues.

This clone rates as medium-sized. Within the sample, other DNA sequences also encode this same CDR3. The chain recombines TRBV28 with TRBJ1-1; D is ambiguous. The CDR3 sequence is 14 residues long. Germline-derived CDR1 and CDR2 are MDHEN and SYDVKM. With 5 bases removed from V and 4 bases from J, the gap between germline ends came to 14 bases. CDR3 residues: CASSPPGFGTEAFF. CDR3 nucleotides: TGTGCCAGCAGTCCCCCCGGGTTCGGCACTGAAGCTTTCTTT. Looking up the rest from reference TRBV28 and TRBJ1-1 gives the full variable domain: DVKVTQSSRYLVKRTGEKVFLECVQDMDHENMFWYRQDPGLGLRLIYFSYDVKMKEKGDIPEGYSVSREKKERFSLILESASTNQTSMYLCASSPPGFGTEAFFGQGTRLTVV.

The chain employs TRBV7-2 and TRBJ1-2; D remains ambiguous. CDR1 and CDR2 (germline): SGHTA, FQGNSA. V was shortened by 0 bases and J by 1 base, with 15 bases between the two germline ends. CDR3 size: 17 residues. This CDR3 is CASSLATSATGNYGYTF. The CDR3 nucleotides are TGTGCCAGCAGCTTAGCAACCTCCGCCACCGGTAACTATGGCTACACCTTC.

CDR3 residues: CASRLAGSYEQYF. CDR3 bases: TGCGCCAGCAGACTAGCGGGGTCCTACGAGCAGTACTTC. V is TRBV5-1 and J is TRBJ2-7; TRBD2 agrees at 10 bases. Germline CDR1 reads SGHRS; CDR2 reads YFSETQ. This CDR3 has 13 residues. Trimming cost V 5 bases and J 1 base; bases outside gene matches: 0.

On this clone: The junction shows a germline mismatch at one end, possibly a read error. This chain links TRBV6-5 with TRBJ1-4; 10 bases map to TRBD1. The germline CDR1 and CDR2 sequences are MNHEY and SVGAGI. This CDR3 has 15 amino acids. The CDR3 DNA reads TGTGCCAGCAGTTACGGGGACAGGGGAATGAAAAAGCTGTTTTTT. Translating it yields CASSYGDRGMKKLFF.